This is a list of T cell receptor beta chains from one sample in a study of persistence of HIV-infected CD4 T cells. No antigen has been assigned to these receptors. TCRdb keeps only in-frame clones here, not all; method: immunoSEQ multiplex PCR. Altogether tens of thousands of clones are present, approximately 72% being singletons, with the ten largest covering 3%. The specimen was CD4+ T cells sorted from PBMCs after approximately 19-hour stimulation, collected from a patient who received antiretroviral therapy. The receptors derive from an adult man with HIV who was CMV-seropositive. CDR3s include the opening cysteine and the closing phenylalanine or tryptophan. Fields, in order: CDR3 DNA, CDR3 protein, D gene, clone size, V gene, CDR3 length, J gene. D genes are given only for firm matches. A row's size may be missing; if present it is once, few, many or a size class.

cdr3_nt: TGTGCCAGCGGGTACCAGGGGCGGGACACCGGGGAGCTGTTTTTT
cdr3_aa: CASGYQGRDTGELFF
d_call: .
clone_size: .
v_call: TRBV12-1
cdr3_length: 15
j_call: TRBJ2-2

cdr3_nt: TGCGCCAGCAGCCAAGGGAGGGTTAATTCACCCCTCCACTTT
cdr3_aa: CASSQGRVNSPLHF
d_call: .
clone_size: few
v_call: TRBV4-1
cdr3_length: 14
j_call: TRBJ1-6

cdr3_nt: TGTGCCAGCTCACCTACAGGGACTCAAGAGACCCAGTACTTC
cdr3_aa: CASSPTGTQETQYF
d_call: .
clone_size: .
v_call: TRBV18
cdr3_length: 14
j_call: TRBJ2-5

cdr3_nt: TGTGCCAGCAGTTATAGCTTGGGCAACACTGAAGCTTTCTTT
cdr3_aa: CASSYSLGNTEAFF
d_call: .
clone_size: .
v_call: TRBV6-6
cdr3_length: 14
j_call: TRBJ1-1

cdr3_nt: TGTGCCAGCAGTTTCCCCGGGACCCCGCCCGAGCAGTTCTTC
cdr3_aa: CASSFPGTPPEQFF
d_call: .
clone_size: .
v_call: TRBV6-2/TRBV6-3
cdr3_length: 14
j_call: TRBJ2-1

cdr3_nt: TGTGCCAGCAGCCTGGGACATCGGAACACTGAAGCTTTCTTT
cdr3_aa: CASSLGHRNTEAFF
d_call: .
clone_size: .
v_call: TRBV9
cdr3_length: 14
j_call: TRBJ1-1

cdr3_nt: TGTGCCAGCACCCCCGGGAGGGTCGCTGGGGCCAACGTCCTGACTTTC
cdr3_aa: CASTPGRVAGANVLTF
d_call: TRBD2
clone_size: few
v_call: TRBV2
cdr3_length: 16
j_call: TRBJ2-6

cdr3_nt: TGTGCCAGCAGCTCAAGACAGGGGGCGAGGACTGAAGCTTTCTTT
cdr3_aa: CASSSRQGARTEAFF
d_call: TRBD1
clone_size: .
v_call: TRBV7-9
cdr3_length: 15
j_call: TRBJ1-1

cdr3_nt: TGTGCCAGCAGGGGACAGGGGCCAAATCAGCCCCAGCATTTT
cdr3_aa: CASRGQGPNQPQHF
d_call: TRBD1
clone_size: .
v_call: TRBV2
cdr3_length: 14
j_call: TRBJ1-5

cdr3_nt: TGCGCCAGCAGGGGACTAGCGGGGGCCGTGGTCTCGTACAATGAGCAGTTCTTC
cdr3_aa: CASRGLAGAVVSYNEQFF
d_call: TRBD2
clone_size: .
v_call: TRBV10-2
cdr3_length: 18
j_call: TRBJ2-1

cdr3_nt: TGTGCCGGAAGAGGGGGGCTTAACACTGAAGCTTTCTTT
cdr3_aa: CAGRGGLNTEAFF
d_call: .
clone_size: once
v_call: TRBV6-5
cdr3_length: 13
j_call: TRBJ1-1

cdr3_nt: TGTGCCAGCAGGGACAACAACTATGGCTACACCTTC
cdr3_aa: CASRDNNYGYTF
d_call: .
clone_size: medium-sized
v_call: TRBV9
cdr3_length: 12
j_call: TRBJ1-2

cdr3_nt: TGCGCCAGCAGCTTGGGACTAGCGGGGTACAATGAGCAGTTCTTC
cdr3_aa: CASSLGLAGYNEQFF
d_call: TRBD2
clone_size: .
v_call: TRBV5-1
cdr3_length: 15
j_call: TRBJ2-1

cdr3_nt: TGTGCCAGCAGTGAGGGGGCAGGGAGTAAAAAACTGTTTTTT
cdr3_aa: CASSEGAGSKKLFF
d_call: .
clone_size: .
v_call: TRBV6-4
cdr3_length: 14
j_call: TRBJ1-4

cdr3_nt: TGTGCCAGCAGTGACATGTTCCGGGACAGCCATAATTCACCCCTCCACTTT
cdr3_aa: CASSDMFRDSHNSPLHF
d_call: TRBD1
clone_size: .
v_call: TRBV2
cdr3_length: 17
j_call: TRBJ1-6

cdr3_nt: TGTGCCAGTAGTACGGGACATGTCTACGAGCAGTACTTC
cdr3_aa: CASSTGHVYEQYF
d_call: .
clone_size: .
v_call: TRBV19
cdr3_length: 13
j_call: TRBJ2-7

cdr3_nt: TGTGCCAGCAGCGCGGGCCGCACCACCGGGGAGCTGTTTTTT
cdr3_aa: CASSAGRTTGELFF
d_call: .
clone_size: .
v_call: TRBV6-6
cdr3_length: 14
j_call: TRBJ2-2

cdr3_nt: TGTGCCAGCAGCGGAGTTCGCGGCAAAAACACTGAAGCTTTCTTT
cdr3_aa: CASSGVRGKNTEAFF
d_call: .
clone_size: few
v_call: TRBV14
cdr3_length: 15
j_call: TRBJ1-1

cdr3_nt: TGCGCCAGCAGCTTGGTCAGGGACAATGAGCAGTTCTTC
cdr3_aa: CASSLVRDNEQFF
d_call: .
clone_size: .
v_call: TRBV5-1
cdr3_length: 13
j_call: TRBJ2-1

cdr3_nt: TGTGCCTGGAGTCAGGGACGGGGAAACACTGAAGCTTTCTTT
cdr3_aa: CAWSQGRGNTEAFF
d_call: .
clone_size: .
v_call: TRBV30
cdr3_length: 14
j_call: TRBJ1-1

cdr3_nt: TGTGCCTGGGGGCTAGGGCAGGGAGATTCACCCCTCCACTTT
cdr3_aa: CAWGLGQGDSPLHF
d_call: .
clone_size: once
v_call: TRBV30
cdr3_length: 14
j_call: TRBJ1-6

cdr3_nt: TGTGCCAGCAGTGCGGGACAGGGGTTTGAAGCTTTCTTT
cdr3_aa: CASSAGQGFEAFF
d_call: TRBD1
clone_size: .
v_call: TRBV2
cdr3_length: 13
j_call: TRBJ1-1

cdr3_nt: TGCAGCGTTAGAACCCCAGGGTTTGAGGCCGGGGAGCTGTTTTTT
cdr3_aa: CSVRTPGFEAGELFF
d_call: .
clone_size: few
v_call: TRBV29-1
cdr3_length: 15
j_call: TRBJ2-2

cdr3_nt: TGTGCCATCAGTGAGCGGAATGAAAAACTGTTTTTT
cdr3_aa: CAISERNEKLFF
d_call: .
clone_size: once
v_call: TRBV10-3
cdr3_length: 12
j_call: TRBJ1-4

cdr3_nt: TGTGCCTGGAGCACCGGGACAGGGGGCTTTCAGGGTGAAAAACTGTTTTTT
cdr3_aa: CAWSTGTGGFQGEKLFF
d_call: TRBD1
clone_size: .
v_call: TRBV30
cdr3_length: 17
j_call: TRBJ1-4

cdr3_nt: TGTGCCAGCAGAACTACAGGGATGTCTGGAAACACCATATATTTT
cdr3_aa: CASRTTGMSGNTIYF
d_call: .
clone_size: .
v_call: TRBV7-9
cdr3_length: 15
j_call: TRBJ1-3

cdr3_nt: TGTGCCAGCAGTTGGAACGGACAGGGGTCTTCACCCCTCCACTTT
cdr3_aa: CASSWNGQGSSPLHF
d_call: TRBD1
clone_size: .
v_call: TRBV27
cdr3_length: 15
j_call: TRBJ1-6

cdr3_nt: TGTGCCATCAGTGTGAGGGCTAGCGGGGTGCGGGAGACCCAGTACTTC
cdr3_aa: CAISVRASGVRETQYF
d_call: TRBD2
clone_size: .
v_call: TRBV10-3
cdr3_length: 16
j_call: TRBJ2-5

cdr3_nt: TGTGCCAGCAGCTTAGACCGTCAGTCCTACGAGCAGTACTTC
cdr3_aa: CASSLDRQSYEQYF
d_call: .
clone_size: few
v_call: TRBV11-1
cdr3_length: 14
j_call: TRBJ2-7

cdr3_nt: TGTGCCATCAGGGAGGGGGTAACTAATGAAAAACTGTTTTTT
cdr3_aa: CAIREGVTNEKLFF
d_call: .
clone_size: .
v_call: TRBV10-3
cdr3_length: 14
j_call: TRBJ1-4

cdr3_nt: TGTGCCAGTAGTAACAGGGCAAACACCGGGGAGCTGTTTTTT
cdr3_aa: CASSNRANTGELFF
d_call: .
clone_size: few
v_call: TRBV19
cdr3_length: 14
j_call: TRBJ2-2

cdr3_nt: TGTGCCAGCAGCTTAGTGTGGGCCGGGGAGCTGTTTTTT
cdr3_aa: CASSLVWAGELFF
d_call: .
clone_size: .
v_call: TRBV7-2
cdr3_length: 13
j_call: TRBJ2-2

cdr3_nt: TGTGCCAGCAGCTTATCCCGGGGGGCGAGCGGGGAGCTGTTTTTT
cdr3_aa: CASSLSRGASGELFF
d_call: .
clone_size: .
v_call: TRBV11-1
cdr3_length: 15
j_call: TRBJ2-2

cdr3_nt: TGTGCCTGGAGTGAGGGTCGAGGCGAGCAGTACTTC
cdr3_aa: CAWSEGRGEQYF
d_call: .
clone_size: .
v_call: TRBV30
cdr3_length: 12
j_call: TRBJ2-7

cdr3_nt: TGTGCCAGCAGTGACCAGGGGGTGGGATATGGCTACACCTTC
cdr3_aa: CASSDQGVGYGYTF
d_call: TRBD1
clone_size: .
v_call: TRBV2
cdr3_length: 14
j_call: TRBJ1-2

cdr3_nt: TGTGCCAGCAAAAGGACAGGGACCAGCTCTGGAAACACCATATATTTT
cdr3_aa: CASKRTGTSSGNTIYF
d_call: TRBD1
clone_size: .
v_call: TRBV27
cdr3_length: 16
j_call: TRBJ1-3

cdr3_nt: TGCAGTGCCACTGGACAGTATGGCTACACCTTC
cdr3_aa: CSATGQYGYTF
d_call: .
clone_size: few
v_call: TRBV20-1
cdr3_length: 11
j_call: TRBJ1-2

cdr3_nt: TGTGCCAGTAGTTCGGGACAGGACATTGGCGAGCAGTACTTC
cdr3_aa: CASSSGQDIGEQYF
d_call: TRBD1
clone_size: .
v_call: TRBV19
cdr3_length: 14
j_call: TRBJ2-7

cdr3_nt: TGTGCCAGCAGTTCAGGGGGAATCACTGAAGCTTTCTTT
cdr3_aa: CASSSGGITEAFF
d_call: TRBD1
clone_size: medium-sized
v_call: TRBV7-9
cdr3_length: 13
j_call: TRBJ1-1

cdr3_nt: TGTGCCAGCAGCTTACGGGGGATCACTGAAGCTTTCTTT
cdr3_aa: CASSLRGITEAFF
d_call: .
clone_size: once
v_call: TRBV7-6
cdr3_length: 13
j_call: TRBJ1-1

cdr3_nt: TGTGCCAGCAGCTTAGATCGAGGGAGACAGTACTTC
cdr3_aa: CASSLDRGRQYF
d_call: .
clone_size: .
v_call: TRBV11-3
cdr3_length: 12
j_call: TRBJ2-4

cdr3_nt: TGTGCCTGGAACGGAGGGTATGGCTACACCTTC
cdr3_aa: CAWNGGYGYTF
d_call: .
clone_size: .
v_call: TRBV30
cdr3_length: 11
j_call: TRBJ1-2

cdr3_nt: TGTGCCAGCAGCGTAGTAGGGCTAGGCACTAGCGGGGGGAGGGATACGCAGTATTTT
cdr3_aa: CASSVVGLGTSGGRDTQYF
d_call: TRBD2
clone_size: .
v_call: TRBV9
cdr3_length: 19
j_call: TRBJ2-3

cdr3_nt: TGTGCCAGCAGCCATCCGAGCACAGAGACCCAGTACTTC
cdr3_aa: CASSHPSTETQYF
d_call: .
clone_size: .
v_call: TRBV5-5
cdr3_length: 13
j_call: TRBJ2-5

cdr3_nt: TGTGCCAGCAGTCCCGATGGCCACGAGCAGTACTTC
cdr3_aa: CASSPDGHEQYF
d_call: .
clone_size: .
v_call: TRBV11-3
cdr3_length: 12
j_call: TRBJ2-7

cdr3_nt: TGTGCCAGTACTCCAGGGATATATCAGCCCCAGCATTTT
cdr3_aa: CASTPGIYQPQHF
d_call: .
clone_size: .
v_call: TRBV19
cdr3_length: 13
j_call: TRBJ1-5

cdr3_nt: TGTGCCAGCAGCATCGACCTGACCAGCTCCTACGAGCAGTACTTC
cdr3_aa: CASSIDLTSSYEQYF
d_call: .
clone_size: .
v_call: TRBV13
cdr3_length: 15
j_call: TRBJ2-7

cdr3_nt: TGTGCCAGCAGTTACCGCCTAGCGGGAGGGCCCCATGAGCAGTTCTTC
cdr3_aa: CASSYRLAGGPHEQFF
d_call: TRBD2
clone_size: .
v_call: TRBV6-2/TRBV6-3
cdr3_length: 16
j_call: TRBJ2-1

cdr3_nt: TGTGCCAGCAGCCAGCGGTTGTTGGAGGGAAACATTCAGTACTTC
cdr3_aa: CASSQRLLEGNIQYF
d_call: .
clone_size: .
v_call: TRBV7-8
cdr3_length: 15
j_call: TRBJ2-4